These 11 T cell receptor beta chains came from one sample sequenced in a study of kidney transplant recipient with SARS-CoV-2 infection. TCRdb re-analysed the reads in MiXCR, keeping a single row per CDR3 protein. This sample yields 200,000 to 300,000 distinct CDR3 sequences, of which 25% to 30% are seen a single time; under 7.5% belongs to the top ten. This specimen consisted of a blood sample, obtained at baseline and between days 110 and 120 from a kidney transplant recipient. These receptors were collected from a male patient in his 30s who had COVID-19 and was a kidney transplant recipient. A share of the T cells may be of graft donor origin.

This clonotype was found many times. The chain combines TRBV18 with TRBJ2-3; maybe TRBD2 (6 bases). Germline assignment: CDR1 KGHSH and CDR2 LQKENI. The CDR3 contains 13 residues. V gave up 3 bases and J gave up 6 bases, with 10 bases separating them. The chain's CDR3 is CASSPRGGDTQYF. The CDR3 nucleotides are TGTGCCAGCTCACCTCGGGGAGGCGATACGCAGTATTTT.

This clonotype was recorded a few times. In nucleotides, the CDR3 is TGCGCCAGCAGTGTGAGCATAAGATCGCGAAAGACCTATGGCTACACCTTC. It codes for CASSVSIRSRKTYGYTF. This chain connects TRBV10-1 to TRBJ1-2; D gene uncertain. Germline V lookup: CDR1 WNHNN, CDR2 SYGVQD (reference sequence). Trimming removed 4 bases from V and 4 bases from J, with 22 bases in between. This CDR3 has 17 amino acids.

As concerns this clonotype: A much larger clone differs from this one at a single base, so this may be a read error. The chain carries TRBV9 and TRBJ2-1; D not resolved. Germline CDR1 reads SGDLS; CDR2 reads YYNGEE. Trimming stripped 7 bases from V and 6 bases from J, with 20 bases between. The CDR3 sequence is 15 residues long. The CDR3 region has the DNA TGTGCCAGCGGCGCACGTAGCCGTGAGAGCAATGAGCAGTTCTTC. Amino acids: CASGARSRESNEQFF. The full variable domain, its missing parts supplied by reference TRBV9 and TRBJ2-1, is DSGVTQTPKHLITATGQRVTLRCSPRSGDLSVYWYQQSLDQGLQFLIQYYNGEERAKGNILERFSAQQFPDLHSELNLSSLELGDSALYFCASGARSRESNEQFFGPGTRLTVL.

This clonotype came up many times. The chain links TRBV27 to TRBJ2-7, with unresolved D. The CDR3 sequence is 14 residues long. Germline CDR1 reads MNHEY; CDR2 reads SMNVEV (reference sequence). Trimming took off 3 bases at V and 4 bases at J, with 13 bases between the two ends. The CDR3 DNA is TGTGCCAGCAGTTTTTTAGGAAACCCGTACGAGCAGTACTTC. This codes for CASSFLGNPYEQYF.

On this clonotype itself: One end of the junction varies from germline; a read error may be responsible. The CDR3 spells CASSLAGTEELFF. The DNA for the CDR3 is TGCGCCAGCAGCTTGGCTGGCACCGAGGAGCTGTTTTTT. V gene TRBV5-1 combines with J gene TRBJ2-2; D not resolved. Germline assignment: CDR1 SGHRS and CDR2 YFSETQ. CDR3 length equals 13 residues.

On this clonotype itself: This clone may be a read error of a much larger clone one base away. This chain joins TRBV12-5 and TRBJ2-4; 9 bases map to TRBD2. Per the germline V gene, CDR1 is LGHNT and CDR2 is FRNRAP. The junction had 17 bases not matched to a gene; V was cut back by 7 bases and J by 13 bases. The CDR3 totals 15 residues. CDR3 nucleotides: TGTGCTAGTGCCGTAGGGGGGACTAGCACCTACGGGCAGTACTTC. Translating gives CASAVGGTSTYGQYF.

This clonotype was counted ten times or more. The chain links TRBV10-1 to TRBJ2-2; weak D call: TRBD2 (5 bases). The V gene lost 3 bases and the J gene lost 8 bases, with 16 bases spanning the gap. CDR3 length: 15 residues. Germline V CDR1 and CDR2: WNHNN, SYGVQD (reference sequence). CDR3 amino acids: CASSDNKAGVGELFF. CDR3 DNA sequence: TGCGCCAGCAGTGATAACAAAGCCGGGGTTGGGGAGCTGTTTTTT.

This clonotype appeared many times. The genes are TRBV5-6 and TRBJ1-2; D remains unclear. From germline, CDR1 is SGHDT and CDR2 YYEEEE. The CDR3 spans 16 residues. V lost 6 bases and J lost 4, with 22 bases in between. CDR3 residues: CASNFFNSRKTYGYTF. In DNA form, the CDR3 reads TGTGCCAGCAATTTCTTCAATAGTCGAAAGACCTATGGCTACACCTTC.

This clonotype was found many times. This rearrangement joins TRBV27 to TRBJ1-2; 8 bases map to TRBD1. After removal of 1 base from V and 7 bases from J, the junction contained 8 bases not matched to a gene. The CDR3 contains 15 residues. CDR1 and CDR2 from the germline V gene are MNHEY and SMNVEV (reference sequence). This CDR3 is CASSLYWSGGSGYTF. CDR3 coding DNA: TGTGCCAGCAGTTTATATTGGTCAGGGGGCAGTGGCTACACCTTC.

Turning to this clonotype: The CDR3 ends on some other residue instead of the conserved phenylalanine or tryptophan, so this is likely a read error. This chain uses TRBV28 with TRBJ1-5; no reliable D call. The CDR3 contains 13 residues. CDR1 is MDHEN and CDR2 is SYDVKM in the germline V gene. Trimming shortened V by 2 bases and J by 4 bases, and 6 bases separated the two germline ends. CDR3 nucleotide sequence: TGTGCCAGCAGTTTAGTAGAGAATCAGCCCCAGCATCTT. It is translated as CASSLVENQPQHL.

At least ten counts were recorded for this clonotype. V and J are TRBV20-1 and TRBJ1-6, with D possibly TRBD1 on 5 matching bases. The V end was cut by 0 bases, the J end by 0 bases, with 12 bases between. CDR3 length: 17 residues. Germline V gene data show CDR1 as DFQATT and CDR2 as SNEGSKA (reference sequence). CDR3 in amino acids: CSARDLQGASYNSPLHF. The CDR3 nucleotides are TGCAGTGCTAGAGATCTCCAGGGAGCCTCCTATAATTCACCCCTCCACTTT.